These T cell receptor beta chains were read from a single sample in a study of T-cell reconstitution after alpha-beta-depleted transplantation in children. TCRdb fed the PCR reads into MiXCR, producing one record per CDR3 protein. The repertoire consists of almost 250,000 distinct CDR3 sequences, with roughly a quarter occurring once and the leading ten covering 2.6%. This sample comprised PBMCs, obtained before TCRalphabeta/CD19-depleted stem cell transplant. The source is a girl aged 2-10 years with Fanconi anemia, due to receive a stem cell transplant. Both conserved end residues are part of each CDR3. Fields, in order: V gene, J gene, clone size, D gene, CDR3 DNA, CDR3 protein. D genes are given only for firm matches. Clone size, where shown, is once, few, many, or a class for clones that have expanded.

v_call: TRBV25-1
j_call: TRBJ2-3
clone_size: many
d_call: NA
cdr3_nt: TGTGCCAGTGGGAAAAGAGGGACAGATACGCAGTATTTT
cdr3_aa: CASGKRGTDTQYF

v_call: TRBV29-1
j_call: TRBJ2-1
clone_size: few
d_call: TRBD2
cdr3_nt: TGCAGCGTTGAAGGGGGGACTAGCGGGAGACCCTACAATGAGCAGTTCTTC
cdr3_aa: CSVEGGTSGRPYNEQFF

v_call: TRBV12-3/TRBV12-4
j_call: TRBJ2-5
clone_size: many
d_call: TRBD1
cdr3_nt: TGTGCCAGCAGTTACCAGGGGGCACGAGAGACCCAGTACTTC
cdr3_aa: CASSYQGARETQYF

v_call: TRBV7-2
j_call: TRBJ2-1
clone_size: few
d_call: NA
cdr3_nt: TGTGCCAGCAGCCCAGGGGGGGCCTGGAATGAGCAGTTCTTC
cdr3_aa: CASSPGGAWNEQFF

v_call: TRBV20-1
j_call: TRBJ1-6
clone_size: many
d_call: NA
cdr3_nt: TGCAGTTCTTACGGCAGGGGCGGGAATTCACCCCTCCACTTT
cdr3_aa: CSSYGRGGNSPLHF

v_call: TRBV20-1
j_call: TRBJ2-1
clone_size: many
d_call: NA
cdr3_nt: TGCAGTGCTAGAGGCCCACTAACGTTCTCCTACAATGAGCAGTTCTTC
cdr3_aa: CSARGPLTFSYNEQFF

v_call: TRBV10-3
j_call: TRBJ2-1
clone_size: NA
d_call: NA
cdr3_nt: TGTGCCATCAGTGAGGGAAGGCAGACCTACAATGAGCAGTTCTTC
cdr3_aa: CAISEGRQTYNEQFF

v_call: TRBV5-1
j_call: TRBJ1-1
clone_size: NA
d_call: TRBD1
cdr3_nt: TGCGCCAGCAGCTCCATCAGGGTATCAGGGGGCACTGAAGCTTTCTTT
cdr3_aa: CASSSIRVSGGTEAFF

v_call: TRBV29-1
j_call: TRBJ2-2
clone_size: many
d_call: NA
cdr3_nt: TGCAGCGTGACGGGAGATACCGGGGAGCTGTTTTTT
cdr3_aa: CSVTGDTGELFF

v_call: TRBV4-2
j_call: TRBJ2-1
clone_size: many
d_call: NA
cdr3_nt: TGTGCCAGCAGCCAAGGCAATGAGCAGTTCTTC
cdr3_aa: CASSQGNEQFF

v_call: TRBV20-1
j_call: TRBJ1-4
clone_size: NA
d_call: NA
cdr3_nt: TGCAGTGCTAGAGATCGGACAGCTACAGTAACTAATGAAAAACTGTTTTTT
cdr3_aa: CSARDRTATVTNEKLFF

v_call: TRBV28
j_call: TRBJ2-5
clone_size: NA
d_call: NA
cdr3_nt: TGTGCCAGCAGTTTATATCGGGGTAAAGAGACCCAGTACTTC
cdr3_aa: CASSLYRGKETQYF

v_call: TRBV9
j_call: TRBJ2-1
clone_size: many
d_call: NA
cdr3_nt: TGTGCCAGCAGCGCCGACGGCTTAGGCTACAATGAGCAGTTCTTC
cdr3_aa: CASSADGLGYNEQFF

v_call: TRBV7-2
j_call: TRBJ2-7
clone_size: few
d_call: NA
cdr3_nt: TGTGCCAGCAGCTTAAGATCTAGCGACTCCTACGAGCAGTACTTC
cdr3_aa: CASSLRSSDSYEQYF

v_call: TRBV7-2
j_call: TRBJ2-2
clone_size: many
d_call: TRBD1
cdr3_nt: TGTGCCAGCAGCTTCTGGGACAGCTCGCTCGGGGAGCTGTTTTTT
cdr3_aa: CASSFWDSSLGELFF

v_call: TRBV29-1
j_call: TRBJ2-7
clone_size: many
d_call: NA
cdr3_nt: TGCAGCGTTGACATGGGGAGCTCCTACGAGCAGTACTTC
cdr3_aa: CSVDMGSSYEQYF

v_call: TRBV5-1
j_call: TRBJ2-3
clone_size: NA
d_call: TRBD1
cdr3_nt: TGCGCCAGCAGCTTGGCCCGGGACAGGTTCACAGATACGCAGTATTTT
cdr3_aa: CASSLARDRFTDTQYF

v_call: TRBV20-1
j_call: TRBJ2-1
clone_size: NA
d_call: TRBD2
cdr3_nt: TGCAGTGCCCAATTAACGGCTAGCGGGGCTCTCTCCTACAATGAGCAGTTCTTC
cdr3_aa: CSAQLTASGALSYNEQFF

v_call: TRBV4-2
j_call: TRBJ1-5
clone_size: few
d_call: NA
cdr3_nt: TGTGCCAGCAGCCAACGAGGTGTTTATCAGCCCCAGCATTTT
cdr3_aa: CASSQRGVYQPQHF

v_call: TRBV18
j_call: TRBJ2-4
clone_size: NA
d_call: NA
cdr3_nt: TGTGCCAGCTCGCCCCCCGAAGGGACAATAGCAAACATTCAGTACTTC
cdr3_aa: CASSPPEGTIANIQYF

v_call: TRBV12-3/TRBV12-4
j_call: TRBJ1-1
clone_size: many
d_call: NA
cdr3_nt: TGTGCCAGCAGTTTGGGTGGCCAGGGGTCTGAAGCTTTCTTT
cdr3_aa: CASSLGGQGSEAFF

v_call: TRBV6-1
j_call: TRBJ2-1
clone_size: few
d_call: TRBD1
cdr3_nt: TGTGCCAGCAGCCCATACGGGACAGGGGGGCTTCTATACTACAATGAGCAGTTCTTC
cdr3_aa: CASSPYGTGGLLYYNEQFF

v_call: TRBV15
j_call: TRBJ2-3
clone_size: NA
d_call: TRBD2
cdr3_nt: TGTGCCACCAGCAGACCAGCGGGACGTTTGGATACGCAGTATTTT
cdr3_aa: CATSRPAGRLDTQYF

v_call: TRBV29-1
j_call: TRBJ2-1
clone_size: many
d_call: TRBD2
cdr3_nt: TGCAGCGTTGAAGGTAGCGGGGGGTACAATGAGCAGTTCTTC
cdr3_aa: CSVEGSGGYNEQFF

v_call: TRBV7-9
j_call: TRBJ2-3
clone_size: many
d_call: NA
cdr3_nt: TGTGCCAGCAGCGCCGGAGCACTTGGGCAGTATTTT
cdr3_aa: CASSAGALGQYF

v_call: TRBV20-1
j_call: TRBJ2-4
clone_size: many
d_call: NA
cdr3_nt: TGCAGTGCCGCAAAAGTCGTAGCCAAAAACATTCAGTACTTC
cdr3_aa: CSAAKVVAKNIQYF

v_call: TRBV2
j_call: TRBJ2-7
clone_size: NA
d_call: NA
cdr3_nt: TGTGCCACCAACAGGGTAGATACAGGGATCCGCTACGAGCAGTACTTC
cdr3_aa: CATNRVDTGIRYEQYF

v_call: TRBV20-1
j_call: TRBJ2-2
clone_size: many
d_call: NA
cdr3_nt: TGCAGTGCTCTAGCTCCCGGGGAGCTGTTTTTT
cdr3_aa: CSALAPGELFF

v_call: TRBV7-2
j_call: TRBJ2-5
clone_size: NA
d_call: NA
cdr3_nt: TGTGCCAGCAGCTTAGACTTCCAAGAGACCCAGTACTTC
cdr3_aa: CASSLDFQETQYF

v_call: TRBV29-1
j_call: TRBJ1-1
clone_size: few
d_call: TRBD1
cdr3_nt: TGCAGCGTTTGGGACAGGGCAATGAACACTGAAGCTTTCTTT
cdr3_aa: CSVWDRAMNTEAFF

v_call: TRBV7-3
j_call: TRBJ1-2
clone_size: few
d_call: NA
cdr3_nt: TGTGCCAGCAGCATCGACGTGACAGGCAACTATGGCTACACCTTC
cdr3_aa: CASSIDVTGNYGYTF

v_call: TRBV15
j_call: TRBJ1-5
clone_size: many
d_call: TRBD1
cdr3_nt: TGTGCCACCAGCAGAGAAGGGGGCGGCAATCAGCCCCAGCATTTT
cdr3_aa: CATSREGGGNQPQHF

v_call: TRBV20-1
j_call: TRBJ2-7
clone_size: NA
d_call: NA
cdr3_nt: TGCAGTGCTAGGGCCGGGACGGTCTCCTACGAGCAGTACTTC
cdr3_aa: CSARAGTVSYEQYF

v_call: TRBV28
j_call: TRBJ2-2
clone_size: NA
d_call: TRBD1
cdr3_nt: TGTGCCAGCAGCACAGGGGTCACCGGGGAGCTGTTTTTT
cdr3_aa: CASSTGVTGELFF

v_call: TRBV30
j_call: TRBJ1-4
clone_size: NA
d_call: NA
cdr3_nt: TGTGCCTGGGGGTTCGGGGGAAGCGGCGAAAAACTGTTTTTT
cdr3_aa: CAWGFGGSGEKLFF

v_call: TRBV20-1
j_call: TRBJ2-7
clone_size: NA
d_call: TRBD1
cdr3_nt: TGCAGTGCTAGGGGGATCCGACAGGGAGCCTACGAGCAGTACTTC
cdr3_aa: CSARGIRQGAYEQYF

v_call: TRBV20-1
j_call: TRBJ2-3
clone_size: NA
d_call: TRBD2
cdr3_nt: TGCAGTGCTAGAGCGGCTAGCGGGAGGGCCGGGGGAGATACGCAGTATTTT
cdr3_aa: CSARAASGRAGGDTQYF

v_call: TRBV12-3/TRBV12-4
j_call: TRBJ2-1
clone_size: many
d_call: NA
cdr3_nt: TGTGCCAGCAGCCCAGGACTGACAAATGAGCAGTTCTTC
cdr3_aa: CASSPGLTNEQFF

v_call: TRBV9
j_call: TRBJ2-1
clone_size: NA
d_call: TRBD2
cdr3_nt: TGTGCCAGCAGCCTCCAGACTAGCGGGAGGCCCTACAATGAGCAGTTCTTC
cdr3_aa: CASSLQTSGRPYNEQFF

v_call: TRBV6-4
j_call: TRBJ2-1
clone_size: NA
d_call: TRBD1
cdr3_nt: TGTGCCAGCAGTGCAACCCCGACAGGGCGGAGCTCCTACAATGAGCAGTTCTTC
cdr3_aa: CASSATPTGRSSYNEQFF

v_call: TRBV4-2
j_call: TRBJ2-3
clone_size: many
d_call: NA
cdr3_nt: TGTGCCAGCAACCCCCTTTACGGAGGCGATACGCAGTATTTT
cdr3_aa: CASNPLYGGDTQYF

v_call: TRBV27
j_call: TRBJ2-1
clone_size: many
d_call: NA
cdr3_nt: TGTGCCAGCAGTTTATTTAGCGTGGGAAGCTCCTACAATGAGCAGTTCTTC
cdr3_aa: CASSLFSVGSSYNEQFF

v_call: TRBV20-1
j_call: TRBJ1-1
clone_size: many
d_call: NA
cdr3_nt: TGCAGTGCTAGTGATTGGGATACTGAAGCTTTCTTT
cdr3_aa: CSASDWDTEAFF

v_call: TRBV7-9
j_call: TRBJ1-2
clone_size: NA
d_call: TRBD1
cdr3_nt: TGTGCCAGCAGCTCCCCGGACAGGGGGAGACATGGCTACACCTTC
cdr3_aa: CASSSPDRGRHGYTF

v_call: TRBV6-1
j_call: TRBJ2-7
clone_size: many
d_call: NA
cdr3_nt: TGTGCCAGCAGTGCGTTAAGGGACGAGCAGTACTTC
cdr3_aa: CASSALRDEQYF

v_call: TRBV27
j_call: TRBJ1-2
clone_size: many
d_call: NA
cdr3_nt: TGTGCCAGCAGTCCCGTACCCGGGCTATTCCTACGAGGTGGCTACACCTTC
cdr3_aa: CASSPVPGLFLRGGYTF